This TCR beta chain was observed in a study of PD-1 blockade in classical Hodgkin lymphoma. Produced via immunoSEQ multiplex PCR; TCRdb's table is partial and in-frame only. Of 45,000 or so clones in the sample, approximately 91% were seen once. CDR1 SNHLY and CDR2 FYNNEI come from the germline V gene. The CDR3 is 13 residues long. Deletions cut 8 bases from V and 1 base from J, with 12 bases between. Regarding time point: newly diagnosed, previously untreated cHL patient sample. By frequency in the sample, this clone is medium-sized. Its antigen is unknown. Study-level points and caveats: Still unresolved is the cause of the repertoire differences, which may be disease activity or prior therapy. Reports indicated that newly diagnosed patients had lower baseline TCR diversity than healthy donors did.

The sequence derives from a human donor with classical Hodgkin lymphoma. The chain has TRBV2 and TRBJ2-7; weak D call: TRBD2 (6 bases). Sequencing was performed on peripheral blood mononuclear cells (PBMCs). CDR3 in DNA: TGTGCCAGCCAGCGGGTCGGGTCCTACGAGCAGTACGTC. Amino acids: CASQRVGSYEQYV.